The present TCR beta chain was sequenced within a study of T cells in Graves' hyperthyroidism and ophthalmopathy. TCR beta CDR3 region amplification was performed from RNA transcripts. Using the HTBI primer set, a first-round RT-PCR was run on the TCR CDR3. One entry per CDR3 protein results from TCRdb running MiXCR on the multiplex PCR reads. The sample carries over 500,000 distinct CDR3 sequences, 14% recorded once. Germline V lookup: CDR1 LGHDT, CDR2 YNNKEL (reference sequence). V was trimmed by 3 bases and J by 0 bases, leaving 9 bases between them. The CDR3 sequence is 14 residues long. In its sample, this clonotype was seen many times.

Sequenced input: blood. J is TRBJ2-7 and V is TRBV3-1; D is ambiguous. The TCR was taken from a woman between 40 and 55 years old with Graves' hyperthyroidism. CDR3 DNA sequence: TGTGCCAGCAGCCAGGATCCGAGCTCCTACGAGCAGTACTTC. This codes for CASSQDPSSYEQYF.